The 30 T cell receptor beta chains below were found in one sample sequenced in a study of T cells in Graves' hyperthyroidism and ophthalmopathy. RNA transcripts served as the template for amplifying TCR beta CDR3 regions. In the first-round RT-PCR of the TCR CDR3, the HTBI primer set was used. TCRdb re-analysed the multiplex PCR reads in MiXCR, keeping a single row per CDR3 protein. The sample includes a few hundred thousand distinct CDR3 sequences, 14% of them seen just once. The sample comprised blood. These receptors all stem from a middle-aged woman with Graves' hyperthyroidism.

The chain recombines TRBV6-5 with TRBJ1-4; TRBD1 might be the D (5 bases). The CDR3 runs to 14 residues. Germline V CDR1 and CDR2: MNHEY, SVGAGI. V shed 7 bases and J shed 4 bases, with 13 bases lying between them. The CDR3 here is CASILNRSNEKLFF. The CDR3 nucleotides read TGTGCCAGCATTCTCAACAGGAGTAATGAAAAACTGTTTTTT.

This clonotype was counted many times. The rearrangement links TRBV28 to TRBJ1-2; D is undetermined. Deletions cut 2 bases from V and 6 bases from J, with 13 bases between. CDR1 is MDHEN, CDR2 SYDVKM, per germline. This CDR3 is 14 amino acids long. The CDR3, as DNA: TGTGCCAGCAGTTTAAGCTCTGTGAGGGATGGCTACACCTTC. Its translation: CASSLSSVRDGYTF.

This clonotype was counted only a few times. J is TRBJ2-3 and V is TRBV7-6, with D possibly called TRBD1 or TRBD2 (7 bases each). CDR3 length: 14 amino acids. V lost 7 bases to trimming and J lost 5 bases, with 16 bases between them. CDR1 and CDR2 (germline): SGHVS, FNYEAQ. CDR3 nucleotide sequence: TGTGCCAGCACCATCCTCAGGGGGGGAGATACGCAGTATTTT. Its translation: CASTILRGGDTQYF.

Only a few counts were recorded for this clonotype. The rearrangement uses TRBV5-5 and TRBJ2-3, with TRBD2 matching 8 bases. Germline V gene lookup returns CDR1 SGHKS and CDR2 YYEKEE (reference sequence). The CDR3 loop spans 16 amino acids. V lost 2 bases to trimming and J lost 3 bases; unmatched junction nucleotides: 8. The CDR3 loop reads CASSLPGLVRTDTQYF. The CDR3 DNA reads TGTGCCAGCAGCTTACCGGGACTAGTCCGTACAGATACGCAGTATTTT.

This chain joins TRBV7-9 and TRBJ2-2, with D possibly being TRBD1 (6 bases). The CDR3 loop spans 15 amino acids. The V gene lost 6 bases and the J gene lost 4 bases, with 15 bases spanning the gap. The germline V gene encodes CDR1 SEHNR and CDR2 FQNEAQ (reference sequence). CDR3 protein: CASSKQGKGTGELFF. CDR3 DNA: TGTGCCAGCAGTAAACAGGGAAAGGGCACCGGGGAGCTGTTTTTT.

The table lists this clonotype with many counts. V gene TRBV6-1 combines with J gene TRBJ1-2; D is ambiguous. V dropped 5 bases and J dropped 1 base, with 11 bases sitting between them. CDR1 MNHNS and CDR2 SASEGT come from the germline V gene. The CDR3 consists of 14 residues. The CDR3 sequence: CASSFPVGNYGYTF. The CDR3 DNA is TGTGCCAGCAGTTTCCCCGTGGGTAACTATGGCTACACCTTC.

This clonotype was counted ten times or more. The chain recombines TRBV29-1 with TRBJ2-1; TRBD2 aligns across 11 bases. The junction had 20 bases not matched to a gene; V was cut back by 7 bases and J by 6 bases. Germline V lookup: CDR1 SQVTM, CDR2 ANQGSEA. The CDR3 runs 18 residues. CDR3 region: CSAAGEFSGRADGNEQFF. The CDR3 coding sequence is TGCAGCGCCGCTGGGGAGTTTAGCGGGAGGGCGGATGGCAATGAGCAGTTCTTC.

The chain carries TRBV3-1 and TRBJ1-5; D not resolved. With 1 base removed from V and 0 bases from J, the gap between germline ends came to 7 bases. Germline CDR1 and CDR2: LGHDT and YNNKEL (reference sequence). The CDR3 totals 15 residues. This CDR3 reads CASSQGGISNQPQHF. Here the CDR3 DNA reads TGTGCCAGCAGCCAAGGAGGGATTAGCAATCAGCCCCAGCATTTT.

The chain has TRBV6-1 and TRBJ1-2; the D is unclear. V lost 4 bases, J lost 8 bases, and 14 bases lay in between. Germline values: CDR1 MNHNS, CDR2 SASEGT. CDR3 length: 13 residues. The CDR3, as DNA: TGTGCCAGCAGTGCCGGCGTGGCCCTCGGCTACACCTTC. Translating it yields CASSAGVALGYTF.

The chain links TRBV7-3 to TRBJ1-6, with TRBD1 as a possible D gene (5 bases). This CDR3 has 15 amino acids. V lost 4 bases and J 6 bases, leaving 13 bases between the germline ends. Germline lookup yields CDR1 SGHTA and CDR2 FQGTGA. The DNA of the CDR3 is TGTGCCAGCAGCTCCACCGGGACCCTTAATTCACCCCTCCACTTT. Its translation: CASSSTGTLNSPLHF.

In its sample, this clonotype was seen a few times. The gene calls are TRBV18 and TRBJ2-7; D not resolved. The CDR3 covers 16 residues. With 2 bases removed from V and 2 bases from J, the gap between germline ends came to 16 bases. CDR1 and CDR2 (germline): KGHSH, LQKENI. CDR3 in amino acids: CASSPSTTPDTYEQYF. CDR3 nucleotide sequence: TGTGCCAGCTCACCATCGACCACACCTGATACCTACGAGCAGTACTTC.

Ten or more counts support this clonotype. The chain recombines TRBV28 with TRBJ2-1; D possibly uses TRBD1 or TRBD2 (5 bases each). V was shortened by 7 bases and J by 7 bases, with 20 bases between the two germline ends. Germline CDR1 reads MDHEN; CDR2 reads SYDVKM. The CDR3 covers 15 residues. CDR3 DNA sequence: TGTGCCAGCACCACCTCGGGGCCCTGGGGGAATGAGCAGTTCTTC. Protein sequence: CASTTSGPWGNEQFF.

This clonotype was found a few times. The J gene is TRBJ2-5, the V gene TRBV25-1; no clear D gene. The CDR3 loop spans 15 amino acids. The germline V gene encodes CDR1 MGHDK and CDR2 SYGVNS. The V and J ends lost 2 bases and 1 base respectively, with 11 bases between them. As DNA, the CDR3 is TGTGCCAGCAGTGAAACTCGTCTCATCCAAGAGACCCAGTACTTC. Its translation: CASSETRLIQETQYF.

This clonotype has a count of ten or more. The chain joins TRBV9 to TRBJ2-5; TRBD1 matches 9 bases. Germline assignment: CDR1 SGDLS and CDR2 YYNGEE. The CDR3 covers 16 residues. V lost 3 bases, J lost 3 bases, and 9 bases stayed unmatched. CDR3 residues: CASSAPGQGGEETQYF. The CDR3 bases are TGTGCCAGCAGCGCCCCGGGACAGGGAGGGGAAGAGACCCAGTACTTC. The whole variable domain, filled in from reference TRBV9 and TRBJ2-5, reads DSGVTQTPKHLITATGQRVTLRCSPRSGDLSVYWYQQSLDQGLQFLIQYYNGEERAKGNILERFSAQQFPDLHSELNLSSLELGDSALYFCASSAPGQGGEETQYFGPGTRLLVL.

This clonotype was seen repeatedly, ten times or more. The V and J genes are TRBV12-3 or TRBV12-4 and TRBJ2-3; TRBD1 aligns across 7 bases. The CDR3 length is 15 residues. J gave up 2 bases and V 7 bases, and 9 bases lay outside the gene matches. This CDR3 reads CASNLDRAVTDTQYF. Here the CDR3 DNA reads TGTGCCAGCAACCTCGACAGGGCGGTCACAGATACGCAGTATTTT.

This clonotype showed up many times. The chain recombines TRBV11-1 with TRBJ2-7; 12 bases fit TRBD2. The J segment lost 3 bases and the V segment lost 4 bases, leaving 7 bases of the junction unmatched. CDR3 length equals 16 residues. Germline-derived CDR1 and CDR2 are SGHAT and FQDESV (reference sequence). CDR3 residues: CASSSRLAGAFYEQYF. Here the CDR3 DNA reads TGTGCCAGCAGCTCCCGACTAGCGGGAGCTTTCTACGAGCAGTACTTC.

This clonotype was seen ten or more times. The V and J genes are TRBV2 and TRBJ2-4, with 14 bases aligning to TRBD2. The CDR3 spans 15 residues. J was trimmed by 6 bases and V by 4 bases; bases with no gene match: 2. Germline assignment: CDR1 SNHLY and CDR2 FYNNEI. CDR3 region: CASSGLAGGSNIQYF. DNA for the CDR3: TGTGCCAGCAGTGGACTAGCGGGAGGGTCAAACATTCAGTACTTC.

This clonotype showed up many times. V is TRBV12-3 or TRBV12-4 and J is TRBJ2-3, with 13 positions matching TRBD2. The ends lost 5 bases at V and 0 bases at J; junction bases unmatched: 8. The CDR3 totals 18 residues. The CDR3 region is CASSTGTSGIFSTDTQYF. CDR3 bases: TGTGCCAGCAGTACCGGGACTAGCGGGATCTTTAGCACAGATACGCAGTATTTT.

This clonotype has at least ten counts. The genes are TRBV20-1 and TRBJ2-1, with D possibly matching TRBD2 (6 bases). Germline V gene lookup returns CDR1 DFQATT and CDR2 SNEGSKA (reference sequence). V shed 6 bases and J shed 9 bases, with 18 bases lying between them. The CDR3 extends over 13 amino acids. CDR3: CSARGSFRGEQFF. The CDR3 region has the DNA TGCAGTGCCCGGGGGAGCTTCCGGGGTGAGCAGTTCTTC.

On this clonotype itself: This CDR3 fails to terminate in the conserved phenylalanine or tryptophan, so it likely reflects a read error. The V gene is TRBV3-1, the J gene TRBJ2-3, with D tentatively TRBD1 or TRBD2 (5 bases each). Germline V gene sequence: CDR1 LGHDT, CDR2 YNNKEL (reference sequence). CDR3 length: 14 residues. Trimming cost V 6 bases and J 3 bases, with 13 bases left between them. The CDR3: CASRPEWGTDTQYL. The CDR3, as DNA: TGTGCCAGCAGACCGGAGTGGGGGACAGATACGCAGTATCTT.

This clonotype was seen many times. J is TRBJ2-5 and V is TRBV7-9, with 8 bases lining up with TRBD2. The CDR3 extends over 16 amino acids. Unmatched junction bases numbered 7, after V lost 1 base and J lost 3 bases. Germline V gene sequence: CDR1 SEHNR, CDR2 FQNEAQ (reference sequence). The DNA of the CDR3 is TGTGCCAGCAGCTTAGAACTAGCGGAGCCAGAAGAGACCCAGTACTTC. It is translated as CASSLELAEPEETQYF.

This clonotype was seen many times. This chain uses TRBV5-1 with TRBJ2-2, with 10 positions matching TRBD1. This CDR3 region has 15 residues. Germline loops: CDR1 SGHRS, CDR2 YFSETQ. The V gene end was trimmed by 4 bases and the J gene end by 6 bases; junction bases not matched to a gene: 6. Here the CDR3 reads CASSAGTGEAGELFF. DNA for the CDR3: TGCGCCAGCAGCGCGGGGACAGGGGAAGCCGGGGAGCTGTTTTTT.

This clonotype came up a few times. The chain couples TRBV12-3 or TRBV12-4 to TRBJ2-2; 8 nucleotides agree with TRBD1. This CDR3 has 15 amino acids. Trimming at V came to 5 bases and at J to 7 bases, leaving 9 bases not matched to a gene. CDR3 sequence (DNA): TGTGCCAGCAGTAACCGACAGGGGCGCAGCGGGGAGCTGTTTTTT. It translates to CASSNRQGRSGELFF.

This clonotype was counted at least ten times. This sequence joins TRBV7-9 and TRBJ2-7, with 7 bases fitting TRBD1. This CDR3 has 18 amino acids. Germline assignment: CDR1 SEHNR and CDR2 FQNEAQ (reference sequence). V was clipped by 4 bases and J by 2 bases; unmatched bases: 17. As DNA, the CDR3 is TGTGCCAGCAGCTCTAGACGGTGGCACCTGGGACAGCCCTACGAGCAGTACTTC. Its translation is CASSSRRWHLGQPYEQYF.

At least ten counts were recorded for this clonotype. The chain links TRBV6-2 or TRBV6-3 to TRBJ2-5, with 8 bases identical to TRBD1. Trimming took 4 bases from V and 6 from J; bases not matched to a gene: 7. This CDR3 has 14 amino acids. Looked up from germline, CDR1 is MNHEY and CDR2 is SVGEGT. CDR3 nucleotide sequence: TGTGCCAGCAGTTCAAGGACAGGGAGGCAGACCCAGTACTTC. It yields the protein CASSSRTGRQTQYF.

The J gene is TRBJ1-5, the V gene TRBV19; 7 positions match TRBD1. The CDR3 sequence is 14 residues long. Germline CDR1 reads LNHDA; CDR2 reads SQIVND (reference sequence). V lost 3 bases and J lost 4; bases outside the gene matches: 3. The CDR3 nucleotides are TGTGCCAGTAGTATCAAACAGGGGAATCAGCCCCAGCATTTT. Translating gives CASSIKQGNQPQHF.

CDR3 nucleotides: TGTGCCAGCAGCCGGACCGGGACTAGCGGGAACAATGAGCAGTTCTTC. Its translation: CASSRTGTSGNNEQFF. The J gene is TRBJ2-1, the V gene TRBV7-9, with 13 bases identical to TRBD2. V lost 5 bases to trimming and J lost 5 bases; unmatched junction nucleotides: 6. CDR1 is SEHNR and CDR2 is FQNEAQ in the germline V gene (reference sequence). The CDR3 runs 16 residues.

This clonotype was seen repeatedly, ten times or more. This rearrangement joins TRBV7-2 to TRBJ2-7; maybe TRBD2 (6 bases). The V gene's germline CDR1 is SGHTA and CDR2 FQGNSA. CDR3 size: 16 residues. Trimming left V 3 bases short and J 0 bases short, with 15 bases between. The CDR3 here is CASSLRASESSYEQYF. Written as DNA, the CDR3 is TGTGCCAGCAGCTTGAGGGCTAGCGAGAGCTCCTACGAGCAGTACTTC.

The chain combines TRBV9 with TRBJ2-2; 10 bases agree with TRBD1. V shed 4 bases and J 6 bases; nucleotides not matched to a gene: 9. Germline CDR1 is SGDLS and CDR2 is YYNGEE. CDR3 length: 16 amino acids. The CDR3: CASSPRTGGVPGELFF. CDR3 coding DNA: TGTGCCAGCAGCCCTCGGACAGGGGGTGTTCCCGGGGAGCTGTTTTTT.

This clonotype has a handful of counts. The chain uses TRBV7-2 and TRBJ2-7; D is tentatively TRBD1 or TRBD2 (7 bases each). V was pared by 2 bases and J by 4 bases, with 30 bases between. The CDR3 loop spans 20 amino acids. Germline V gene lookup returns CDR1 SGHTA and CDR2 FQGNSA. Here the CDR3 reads CASSLITGQGGLSRRYEQYF. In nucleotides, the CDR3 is TGTGCCAGCAGCTTAATCACTGGGCAGGGGGGGCTTTCGCGAAGGTACGAGCAGTACTTC.